This T cell receptor (beta chain) is drawn from a study of blood T cell repertoires in COVID-19. Study details: Samples taken during acute and convalescent COVID-19 were collected in the United States, Italy and Spain. Sample material is recorded as cDNA or gDNA derived from T cells, B-cell-depleted T cells, or PBMCs.

Original processing notes: Reference gene primer amplification gave estimated nucleated cell counts. Profiled with immunoSEQ multiplex PCR; TCRdb holds only in-frame clones, not every one. V, J and clone size are those of that table, while D and trimming were read from the DNA. The sample lists about 110,000 clones, 71% seen once, with around 1.9% in the top ten. The V gene end was trimmed by 3 bases and the J gene end by 2 bases; junction bases not matched to a gene: 14. The CDR3 is 18 amino acids. From germline, CDR1 is ENHRY and CDR2 SYGVKD. This clonotype originated in a woman aged 35 to 49 with acute or convalescent COVID-19. Sequenced input: peripheral blood. J is TRBJ2-3 and V is TRBV10-3; TRBD2 agrees at 7 bases. The chain's CDR3 is CAISDPGTTGTNTDTQYF. CDR3 coding DNA: TGTGCCATCAGTGACCCAGGGACTACCGGAACGAACACAGATACGCAGTATTTT.